These 29 T cell receptor beta chains originate from one sample sequenced in a study of graft-versus-host responses after intestinal transplantation. Sequenced by immunoSEQ multiplex PCR; TCRdb stores in-frame clones only, minus some. The sample contains about 97,000 clones, around 90% of which appear only once. The source material was PBMCs, sampled about 460 days after intestinal transplant. Receptors were obtained from a human patient who received an intestinal transplant, so some T cells may come from the graft donor.

V gene TRBV6-6 combines with J gene TRBJ1-2; 9 bases are shared with TRBD1. The junction had 10 bases not matched to a gene; V was cut back by 2 bases and J by 9 bases. Germline loops: CDR1 MNHNY, CDR2 SVGAGI (reference sequence). The CDR3 is 15 amino acids. The CDR3 DNA is TGTGCCAGCAGTTACCTTGACAGGGGGTTTATTCGCTACACCTTC. Protein sequence: CASSYLDRGFIRYTF.

The V call is TRBV6-1, the J call TRBJ2-3; no clear D. The CDR3 has 15 residues. Trimming removed 1 base at V and 1 base at J, with 9 bases between. Germline assignment: CDR1 MNHNS and CDR2 SASEGT. CDR3 bases: TGTGCCAGCAGTGAAGACCACAGAGGCACAGATACGCAGTATTTT. Residues: CASSEDHRGTDTQYF.

J is TRBJ2-7 and V is TRBV6-5, with TRBD1 matching 7 bases. V trimming: 5 bases; J trimming: 3 bases; junction bases outside the gene matches: 10. The CDR3 covers 15 residues. The germline CDR1 and CDR2 sequences are MNHEY and SVGAGI. CDR3 in DNA: TGTGCCAGCAGTCAGGACAGGATCGTCGGCTACGAGCAGTACTTC. Protein product: CASSQDRIVGYEQYF.

This chain connects TRBV6-5 to TRBJ1-2; the D gene is possibly TRBD1 (6 bases). Trimming shortened V by 2 bases and J by 2 bases, and 15 bases separated the two germline ends. Germline CDR1 MNHEY, CDR2 SVGAGI. This CDR3 region has 16 residues. The CDR3 protein is CASSYGGAHRNYGYTF. CDR3 coding DNA: TGTGCCAGCAGTTACGGGGGGGCGCATAGGAACTATGGCTACACCTTC.

This sequence joins TRBV11-3 and TRBJ2-7, with D possibly being TRBD1 (7 bases). CDR3 length: 13 residues. V was clipped by 2 bases and J by 7 bases, with 12 bases between them. Germline V CDR1 and CDR2: SGHNT, YENEEA. For the CDR3, the DNA is TGTGCCAGCAGCTTATCTGCAGGGGGGGAGCAGTACTTC. Its protein is CASSLSAGGEQYF.

This clone was seen a single time. This chain uses TRBV19 with TRBJ2-2; D not resolved. Trimming pared 4 bases from V and 6 bases from J, leaving 18 bases between. Germline lookup yields CDR1 LNHDA and CDR2 SQIVND (reference sequence). This CDR3 comprises 16 residues. In nucleotides, the CDR3 is TGTGCCAGTAGTACCGCCGATGGGTCGTTCGCCGGGGAGCTGTTTTTT. The encoded protein is CASSTADGSFAGELFF.

The rearrangement joins TRBV29-1 to TRBJ1-5, with TRBD1 matching 7 bases. V dropped 7 bases and J dropped 5; count of bases not matched to a gene: 8. The V gene's germline CDR1 is SQVTM and CDR2 ANQGSEA. CDR3 size: 13 residues. CDR3 bases: TGCAGCGCCATCACAGGGGTTGATCAGCCCCAGCATTTT. Translating gives CSAITGVDQPQHF.

This chain connects TRBV6-1 to TRBJ1-6; D is undetermined. V was trimmed by 5 bases and J by 9 bases, leaving 14 bases between them. In germline, CDR1 is MNHNS, CDR2 SASEGT. This CDR3 region has 14 residues. In nucleotides, the CDR3 is TGTGCCAGCAGTTATCCGGGAGTTAGTTCACCCCTCCACTTT. It is translated as CASSYPGVSSPLHF.

V and J are TRBV27 and TRBJ2-3; D not resolved. The CDR3 is 15 residues long. V was clipped by 6 bases and J by 6 bases, with 19 bases between them. Germline V gives CDR1 MNHEY, CDR2 SMNVEV (reference sequence). As DNA, the CDR3 is TGTGCCAGCAGCCCAAGGTTAGGCCCTGGGGATACGCAGTATTTT. Translation gives CASSPRLGPGDTQYF.

The chain employs TRBV18 and TRBJ2-5; 7 nucleotides agree with TRBD1. CDR3 length: 14 residues. J gave up 3 bases and V 3 bases, and 4 bases lay outside the gene matches. Germline V CDR1 and CDR2: KGHSH, LQKENI. The CDR3 is CASSPRQGEETQYF. The CDR3 DNA reads as TGTGCCAGCTCACCCCGACAGGGAGAAGAGACCCAGTACTTC.

V gene TRBV13 combines with J gene TRBJ2-3, with a weak D call TRBD2 (5 bases). The germline V gene has CDR1 PRHDT and CDR2 FYEKMQ (reference sequence). Trimming left V 0 bases short and J 6 bases short, with 13 bases between. The CDR3 spans 15 residues. The CDR3 nucleotides read TGTGCCAGCAGCTTAGGTAGGGCTAGCCCCGATACGCAGTATTTT. Translating gives CASSLGRASPDTQYF.

J is TRBJ1-2 and V is TRBV7-9; no reliable D call. Trimming stripped 3 bases from V and 4 bases from J, with 9 bases between. CDR1 SEHNR and CDR2 FQNEAQ come from the germline V gene (reference sequence). CDR3 length: 13 amino acids. The CDR3 here is CASSFGVGYGYTF. The CDR3 DNA follows: TGTGCCAGCAGCTTTGGCGTGGGCTATGGCTACACCTTC.

V is TRBV9 and J is TRBJ1-5; unclear D gene. V was trimmed by 3 bases and J by 4 bases, leaving 11 bases between them. CDR1 and CDR2 from the germline V gene are SGDLS and YYNGEE. The CDR3 covers 14 residues. CDR3: CASSAGPENQPQHF. The CDR3 DNA sequence: TGTGCCAGCAGCGCCGGGCCCGAGAATCAGCCCCAGCATTTT.

The chain recombines TRBV5-4 with TRBJ1-2, with 7 bases fitting TRBD1. The V and J ends lost 1 base and 8 bases, in that order; junction bases with no gene match: 8. CDR1 is SGHNT and CDR2 is YYREEE in the germline V gene (reference sequence). The CDR3 is made up of 14 amino acids. CDR3 sequence reads: CASSLMGQFFGYTF. In DNA form, the CDR3 reads TGTGCCAGCAGCTTGATGGGACAGTTCTTCGGCTACACCTTC.

This rearrangement joins TRBV10-2 to TRBJ2-3; D not resolved. Trimming cost V 5 bases and J 6 bases, with 6 bases left between them. This CDR3 has 11 residues. CDR1 and CDR2 (germline): WSHSY, SAAADI. In DNA form, the CDR3 reads TGCGCCAGCAGTCAGTGGGATACGCAGTATTTT. It codes for CASSQWDTQYF.

The chain carries TRBV7-6 and TRBJ2-1; 7 nucleotides line up with TRBD2. The CDR3 is 15 amino acids. V gave up 3 bases and J gave up 0 bases; unmatched junction bases: 2. CDR1 is SGHVS, CDR2 FNYEAQ, per germline. The CDR3 DNA sequence: TGTGCCAGCAGCTTGGGGGAGGGCTCCTACAATGAGCAGTTCTTC. Encoded protein: CASSLGEGSYNEQFF.

V is TRBV13 and J is TRBJ2-1; the match to TRBD2 covers 9 bases. Germline V gives CDR1 PRHDT, CDR2 FYEKMQ (reference sequence). The ends lost 5 bases at V and 8 bases at J; junction bases unmatched: 13. The CDR3 is 16 residues long. The CDR3 DNA reads TGTGCCAGCAGCCCCCAGGTAGCGGGGGCGGAGGATGAGCAGTTCTTC. Amino acid sequence: CASSPQVAGAEDEQFF.

This clone was detected only once. V is TRBV19 and J is TRBJ2-7; tentative D call: TRBD2 (6 bases). The CDR3 is 14 amino acids. The germline CDR1 and CDR2 sequences are LNHDA and SQIVND (reference sequence). V lost 2 bases and J lost 7, with 15 bases in between. The CDR3 coding sequence is TGTGCCAGTAGTATATTCGACAGCCGGGGGGAGCAGTACTTC. It translates to CASSIFDSRGEQYF.

V and J are TRBV18 and TRBJ2-3, with D uncertain. CDR1 KGHSH and CDR2 LQKENI come from the germline V gene. V was shortened by 3 bases and J by 4 bases, with 8 bases between the two germline ends. This CDR3 is 13 amino acids long. The chain's CDR3 is CASSPSRSDTQYF. DNA of the CDR3: TGTGCCAGCTCACCGTCGCGGTCAGATACGCAGTATTTT. Based on the CDR3 plus reference TRBV18 and TRBJ2-3, the full variable domain is NAGVMQNPRHLVRRRGQEARLRCSPMKGHSHVYWYRQLPEEGLKFMVYLQKENIIDESGMPKERFSAEFPKEGPSILRIQQVVRGDSAAYFCASSPSRSDTQYFGPGTRLTVL.

The V gene is TRBV5-1, the J gene TRBJ2-3; 9 positions match TRBD2. Trimming at V came to 0 bases and at J to 2 bases, leaving 4 bases not matched to a gene. Germline-derived CDR1 and CDR2 are SGHRS and YFSETQ. The CDR3 contains 16 residues. CDR3 nucleotide sequence: TGCGCCAGCAGCTTGGTGGCGGGGGGGACCACAGATACGCAGTATTTT. Its translation is CASSLVAGGTTDTQYF.

This clone has only one observation. The rearrangement joins TRBV12-5 to TRBJ2-4; 7 bases are shared with TRBD2. The CDR3 is 13 amino acids. Per germline, CDR1 LGHNT and CDR2 FRNRAP. The V gene end was trimmed by 7 bases and the J gene end by 3 bases; junction bases not matched to a gene: 3. This CDR3 is CASASSGKNIQYF. As DNA, the CDR3 is TGTGCTAGTGCCTCTAGCGGCAAAAACATTCAGTACTTC.

CDR3 sequence: CASSPGRGPYEQYF. The CDR3 nucleotides read TGTGCCAGCTCACCTGGGAGGGGACCCTACGAGCAGTACTTC. The chain has TRBV18 and TRBJ2-7; 7 positions match TRBD2. The germline V gene has CDR1 KGHSH and CDR2 LQKENI. The V gene end was trimmed by 3 bases and the J gene end by 2 bases; junction bases not matched to a gene: 4. This CDR3 comprises 14 residues. Together with reference TRBV18 and TRBJ2-7, the CDR3 gives the full variable domain: NAGVMQNPRHLVRRRGQEARLRCSPMKGHSHVYWYRQLPEEGLKFMVYLQKENIIDESGMPKERFSAEFPKEGPSILRIQQVVRGDSAAYFCASSPGRGPYEQYFGPGTRLTVT.

The chain carries TRBV5-8 and TRBJ2-2; TRBD1 agrees at 10 bases. The germline V gene encodes CDR1 SGHTS and CDR2 YDEGEE. V shed 8 bases and J 5 bases; nucleotides not matched to a gene: 9. The CDR3 extends over 15 amino acids. This CDR3 is CARGGTGVSTGELFF. The CDR3 nucleotides are TGTGCCAGGGGCGGGACAGGGGTCTCGACCGGGGAGCTGTTTTTT.

This chain joins TRBV29-1 and TRBJ2-7; 7 positions agree with TRBD1. V lost 4 bases and J lost 5; bases outside the gene matches: 2. CDR3 length: 11 amino acids. In germline, CDR1 is SQVTM, CDR2 ANQGSEA. The CDR3 DNA follows: TGCAGCGTTGGACAGGGCGACGAGCAGTACTTC. Amino acid sequence: CSVGQGDEQYF.

The chain is built from TRBV7-2 and TRBJ1-5; no firm D call. The V end lost 5 bases, the J end lost 3 bases, and 17 bases lay between the germline ends. There are 16 residues in the CDR3. Germline loops: CDR1 SGHTA, CDR2 FQGNSA. CDR3 residues: CASSLIGPTLNQPQHF. The CDR3 DNA follows: TGTGCCAGCAGCCTAATCGGACCGACGCTCAATCAGCCCCAGCATTTT.

The chain has TRBV7-6 and TRBJ2-2, with D unresolved. The CDR3 is made up of 14 amino acids. Germline assignment: CDR1 SGHVS and CDR2 FNYEAQ. With 0 bases removed from V and 4 bases from J, the gap between germline ends came to 6 bases. The CDR3: CASSLAGPTGELFF. The CDR3 region has the DNA TGTGCCAGCAGCTTAGCCGGACCCACCGGGGAGCTGTTTTTT.

The V and J genes are TRBV5-1 and TRBJ2-1; D possibly corresponds to TRBD2 (7 bases). V was pared by 4 bases and J by 6 bases, with 17 bases between. CDR1 and CDR2 from the germline V gene are SGHRS and YFSETQ. The CDR3 spans 15 residues. CDR3 in DNA: TGCGCCAGCAGCCCCCCACGGGGGGCGCGCAATGAGCAGTTCTTC. Translated: CASSPPRGARNEQFF.

The V call is TRBV9, the J call TRBJ1-4; no definite D call. The CDR3 is 17 amino acids. Trimming stripped 4 bases from V and 0 bases from J, with 16 bases between. From germline, CDR1 is SGDLS and CDR2 YYNGEE. CDR3 nucleotides: TGTGCCAGCAGCTCCTTCGGAGGCGGTCCAACTAATGAAAAACTGTTTTTT. Translating it yields CASSSFGGGPTNEKLFF.

This chain connects TRBV25-1 to TRBJ2-2, with D tentatively TRBD2 (6 bases). This CDR3 comprises 14 residues. V lost 3 bases to trimming and J lost 3 bases, with 8 bases between them. Per germline, CDR1 MGHDK and CDR2 SYGVNS. The CDR3 bases are TGTGCCAGCAGTGAGGGACTGTACACCGGGGAGCTGTTTTTT. Protein product: CASSEGLYTGELFF.